This note documents a single T cell receptor (beta chain) sequence. The sample holds many counts of this clone. The clone's antigen remains unknown. The sequence runs out 3 residues before the end of the CDR3; the remainder is reconstructed from the germline J gene. This record comes from a study of T cell clonality in common variable immunodeficiency (dated by TCRdb to the mid-2010s). Most CVID patients and most healthy controls were of Caucasian heritage. Heparinized peripheral whole blood samples of about 4.5 to 8.5 ml were obtained from each donor. Genomic DNA from adults with common variable immune deficiency (CVID) and from healthy adult controls was used to sequence TCRbeta CDR3 repertoires. A total of about 22 healthy adult volunteers (around 12 female and 10 male; age range roughly 23 to 75 years, mean age approximately 34) were included in the control group. Diluted blood was density-centrifuged over Hypaque 1077 or Ficoll-Paque to isolate peripheral blood mononuclear cells. Genomic DNA was extracted from unsorted mononuclear cells by Qiagen column purification or by a centrifugation-based method.

Equivalent amounts of genomic DNA from CVID and control samples were used as sequencing input. For every sample, a 60 bp segment covering the rearranged TCRbeta CDR3 region was amplified and then sequenced. TCRbeta amplification used the immunoSEQ assay, a bias-corrected multiplex PCR with high-throughput sequencing. From the authors' description of their analysis: Every unique nucleotide sequence was considered a clone and was annotated with V, D and J genes, copy number and frequency. Sequences were labeled productive if in frame, and non-productive if out of frame or containing stop codons. As previously described, clonality was calculated on the basis of Shannon's entropy. The predicted amino acid sequences of productive clones were used to derive the mean CDR3 Kyte-Doolittle hydropathy. Hierarchical clustering of scaled V gene usage was performed with the R hclust function using Manhattan distance and complete linkage. To assess clone sharing by CDR3 amino acid sequence, 12 repertoires per group were resampled over 100 rounds. The repertoires were searched for around 72 published EBV-specific and approximately 240 published CMV-specific TCRbeta sequences. Two CVID samples that yielded fewer than 10,000 sequences were excluded from the analysis, so approximately 40 CVID repertoires were retained. Imported from immuneACCESS, the table was reduced by TCRdb to in-frame sequences with V and J called. These copies leave out some clones; in studies compared against another copy, an unresolved V gene accounts for under half, and the cause of the remainder is not known. That table furnishes V, J and clone size, whereas the DNA furnished D and trimming. The sample has 35,000 or so clones on record, with no singletons. The ten largest clones represent approximately 3% of the sample.

In the germline V gene, CDR1 corresponds to SNHLY and CDR2 to FYNNEI. The CDR3 runs 8 residues from the cysteine to the phenylalanine. The DNA shown is the part of the CDR3 that was read: 15 bases, in frame from base 1. Beyond this particular receptor, the publication reports: Fewer TCRbeta clones were shared among CVID subjects than among healthy controls (p < 0.0001). Correlations between repertoire features and clinical complications were limited by patient heterogeneity within the CVID cohort. The authors noted that sequencing repertoires of T cell subpopulations would be needed to clarify what caused the increased clonality in CVID. TCRbeta clonality was higher in CVID subjects than in healthy controls (t-test p = 0.018), and the increase was most characteristic of about a third of subjects. Despite equal DNA input, controls averaged around 82,000 unique sequences per sample versus around 30,000 in CVID samples. Fewer deletions and N-nucleotide insertions were reportedly observed in CVID TCRbeta sequences, and highly modified clones with 13 or more V deletions were reportedly absent from CVID TCRbeta sequences.

Input material: peripheral blood mononuclear cells. This receptor was obtained from a person between 18 and 75 years old in good health. This chain is built from TRBV2 and TRBJ2-5; tentative D gene TRBD2, with 6 bases matching. The DNA read from the CDR3 is TGTGCGGGGGGGACC. It is translated as CAGGT. The CDR3 in full is CAGGTQYF. The full variable domain, completed from the reference TRBV2 and TRBJ2-5 proteins outside the CDR3, reads EPEVTQTPSHQVTQMGQEVILRCVPISNHLYFYWYRQILGQKVEFLVSFYNNEISEKSEIFDDQFSVERPDGSNFTLKIRSTKLEDSAMYFCAGGTQYFGPGTRLLVL.